This T cell receptor (beta chain) was recorded in a study of T cells during gluten challenge in celiac disease (dated by TCRdb to 2017 to 2019). Study-level background: For several challenge participants who showed a significant rise in HLA-DQ:gluten tetramer-binding T cells, paired single-cell TCR sequencing was carried out. Blood was collected at baseline, day 6 and day 14 of the challenge, whereas duodenal biopsies were collected at baseline and day 14. Single-cell libraries were sequenced paired-end 250 bp and bulk libraries paired-end 300 bp on the Illumina MiSeq.

The study at large found these results: A peak in circulating gluten-specific T cells was observed on day 6, and the day-6 repertoire appeared to be composed largely of expanded preexisting memory clonotypes. In over 5 patients, roughly 12-44% of single-cell TCR-alpha/beta clonotypes seen at the latest time point had also been present at baseline, compared with 52-55% in the bulk data. Increased clonal expansion on day 6 was shown by a lower sample-corrected Shannon diversity of circulating gluten-specific T cells.

For blood cells, the gate was set on tetramer-binding CD4+ effector-memory gut-homing T cells, defined as CD3+, CD45RA-, CD62L- and integrin beta7+, with lineage markers excluded. A 14-day oral dietary gluten challenge was undertaken by treated celiac disease patients on a gluten-free diet so that recall of gluten-specific T cells could be studied. Sorting was done on an Aria II cell sorter as single cells, plus in bulk whenever tetramer-positive cells were relatively numerous. Peripheral blood mononuclear cells were isolated by Ficoll density gradient centrifugation and cryopreserved before staining. Before tetramer-binding CD4+ T cells were sorted, thawed cells were stained with a pool of PE-conjugated HLA-DQ:gluten tetramers that present immunodominant gluten epitopes. Blood samples underwent tetramer-based enrichment after HLA-DQ:gluten tetramer staining. Within its sample, this clonotype is large (0.1 to 1%). Nothing much larger sits one base from this clone, and base qualities are not available.

The library was generated by single-cell sequencing. The instrument given in TCRdb is Illumina MiSeq. Three nested PCRs using multiplexed primers that cover all TRA and TRB V genes were used to amplify paired single-cell TCR-alpha and TCR-beta sequences. The study's own analysis went as follows. Selected pRESTO steps were used to preprocess the reads, and IMGT/HighV-QUEST was used to assign V, D, J genes and CDR3 junctions. Only valid singletons with no more than three chains, each backed by 100 or more reads, were kept as single cells. Clonotypes were defined by identical paired TCR-alpha/beta nucleotide sequences, and cross-patient sharing of only about 0.18% indicated negligible cross-contamination. In samples containing more than 20 cells, repertoire diversity was estimated using a Shannon index corrected for undersampling. Through fastp at Q25 and MiXCR, TCRdb rebuilt clones from the public reads, retaining in-frame beta chains. Here each entry gathers all rows of one CDR3 protein and keeps the most common genes and DNA. What appears here as the V and J calls and clone size reflects TCRdb's work, not the paper's. In all, the sample holds 300 to 400 distinct CDR3 sequences, and under 55% of those were seen once. Together, the top ten hold around 53% of the sample.

V and J are trimmed by 3 bases and 11 bases, and the gene matches miss 5 bases of the junction. Per the germline V gene, SGHRS is the CDR1 and YFSETQ is the CDR2. Its CDR3 holds 13 amino acids, cysteine through phenylalanine. Just the 39-base CDR3 DNA is kept, in frame starting at base 1. This clonotype was sampled from a male donor with celiac disease. The material was gluten-specific CD4+ T cells sorted from blood using tetramers, obtained at baseline or on day 6, 14 or 28 of gluten challenge (not recorded which). The chain is encoded by TRBV5-1 joined to TRBJ1-1, with 12 junctional bases fitting TRBD1. The DNA sequence follows: TGCGCCAGCAGCTGGGGGACAGGGGGCTTCGCTTTCTTT. It specifies CASSWGTGGFAFF.